This T cell receptor (beta chain) was captured in a study of shared clonotypes between healthy human individuals. CDR1 MNHNS and CDR2 SASEGT come from the germline V gene. CDR3 length: 15 amino acids. V was trimmed by 4 bases and J by 3 bases, leaving 15 bases between them. Clones were sequenced by immunoSEQ multiplex PCR, and TCRdb holds only the in-frame ones, with some missing. The sample lists 2,500,000 or so clones, 85% to 95% occurring once. The chain has TRBV6-1 and TRBJ1-1, with D tentatively TRBD1 (5 bases). This TCR was sampled from a man aged 18 to 35 in good health. Some clones in this sample may be carry-over from other donors' samples. Sequences were obtained from naive CD4+ T cells from PBMCs. Sample subset: CD45RA+ positively selected. In DNA, the CDR3 is TGTGCCAGCAGTGCCCGGGACCCCGATGACACTGAAGCTTTCTTT. It codes for CASSARDPDDTEAFF.